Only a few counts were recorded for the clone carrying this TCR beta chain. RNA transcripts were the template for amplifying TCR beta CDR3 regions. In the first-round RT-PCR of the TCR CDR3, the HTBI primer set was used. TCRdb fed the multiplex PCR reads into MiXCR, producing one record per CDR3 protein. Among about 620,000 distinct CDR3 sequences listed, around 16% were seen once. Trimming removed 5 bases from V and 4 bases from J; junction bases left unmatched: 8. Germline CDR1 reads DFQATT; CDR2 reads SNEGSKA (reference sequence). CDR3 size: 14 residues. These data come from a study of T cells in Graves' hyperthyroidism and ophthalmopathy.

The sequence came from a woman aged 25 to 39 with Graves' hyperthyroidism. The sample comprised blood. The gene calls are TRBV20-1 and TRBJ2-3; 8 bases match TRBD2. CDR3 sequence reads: CSAHAGGAPDTQYF. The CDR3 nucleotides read TGCAGTGCTCATGCGGGGGGCGCCCCAGATACGCAGTATTTT.